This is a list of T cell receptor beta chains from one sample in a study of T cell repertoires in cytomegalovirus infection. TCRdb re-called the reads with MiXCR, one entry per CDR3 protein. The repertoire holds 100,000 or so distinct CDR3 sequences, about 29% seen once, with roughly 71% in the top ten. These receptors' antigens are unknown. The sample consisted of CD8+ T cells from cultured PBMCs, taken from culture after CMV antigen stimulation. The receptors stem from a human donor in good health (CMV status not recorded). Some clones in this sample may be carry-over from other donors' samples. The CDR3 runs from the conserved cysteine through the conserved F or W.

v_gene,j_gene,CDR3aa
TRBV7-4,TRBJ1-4,CASSLEDVTTNEKLFF
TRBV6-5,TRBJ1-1,CASSYSSSSNTEAFF
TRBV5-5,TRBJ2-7,CASSVTGGNSGEQYF
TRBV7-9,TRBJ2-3,CASLSGLQSTDTQYF
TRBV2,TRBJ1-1,CASTMTEDTEAFF
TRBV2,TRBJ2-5,CASSEGTGGRETQYF
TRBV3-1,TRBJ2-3,CASSLGDGNTDTQYF
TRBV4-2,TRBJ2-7,CASSQEDMASVEQYF
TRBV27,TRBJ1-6,CASSLWGNSPLHF
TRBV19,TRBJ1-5,CASSMMDISNQPQHF
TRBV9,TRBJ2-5,CASSLGSGAETQYF
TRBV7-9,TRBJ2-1,CASSLALWEQFF
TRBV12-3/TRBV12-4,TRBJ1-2,CASSPQDRGQSGYTF
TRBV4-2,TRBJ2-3,CASSQVPGPDTQYF
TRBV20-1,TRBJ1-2,CSAKDGATYGYTF
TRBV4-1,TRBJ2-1,CASSSERGEEQFF
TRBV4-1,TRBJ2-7,CASSLIGGVFYEQYF
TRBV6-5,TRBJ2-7,CASSYSPGSSYEQYF
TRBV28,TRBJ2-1,CASSLVPQGANEQFF
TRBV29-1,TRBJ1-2,CSVDVRDGPYF
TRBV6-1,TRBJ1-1,CASRSIPLAFF
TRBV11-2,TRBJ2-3,CASSLKGTSGTYTDTQYF
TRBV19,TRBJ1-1,CATDRGQSTEAFF
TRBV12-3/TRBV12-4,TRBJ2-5,CASSLVGPQETQYF
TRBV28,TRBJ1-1,CASSPLLVTKRSEAFF
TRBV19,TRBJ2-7,CASSIASGGIVPYEQYF
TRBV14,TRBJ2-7,CASSQAQGGLTYEQYF
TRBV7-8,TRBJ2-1,CASSQSPKTGGRFPYNGQFF
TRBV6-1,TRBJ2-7,CASIGHISGGYSYEQYF
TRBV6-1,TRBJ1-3,CASSRPDSGNTIYF